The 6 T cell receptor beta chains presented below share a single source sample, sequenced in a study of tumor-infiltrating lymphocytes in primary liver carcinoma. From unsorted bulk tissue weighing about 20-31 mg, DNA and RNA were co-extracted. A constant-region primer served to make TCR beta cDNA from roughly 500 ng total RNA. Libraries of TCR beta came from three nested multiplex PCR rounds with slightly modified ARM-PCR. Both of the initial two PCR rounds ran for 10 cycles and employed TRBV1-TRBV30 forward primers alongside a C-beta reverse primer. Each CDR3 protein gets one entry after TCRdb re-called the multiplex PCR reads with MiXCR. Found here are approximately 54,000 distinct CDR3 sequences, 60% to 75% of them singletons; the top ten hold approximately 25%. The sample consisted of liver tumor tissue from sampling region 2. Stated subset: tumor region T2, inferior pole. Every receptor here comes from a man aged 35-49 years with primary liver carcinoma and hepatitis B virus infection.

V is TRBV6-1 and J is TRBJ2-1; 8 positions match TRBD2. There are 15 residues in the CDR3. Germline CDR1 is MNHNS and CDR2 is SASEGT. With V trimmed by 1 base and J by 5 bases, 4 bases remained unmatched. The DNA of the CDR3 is TGTGCCAGCAGTGAAGACGGGGGGGCCGACAATGAGCAGTTCTTC. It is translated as CASSEDGGADNEQFF.

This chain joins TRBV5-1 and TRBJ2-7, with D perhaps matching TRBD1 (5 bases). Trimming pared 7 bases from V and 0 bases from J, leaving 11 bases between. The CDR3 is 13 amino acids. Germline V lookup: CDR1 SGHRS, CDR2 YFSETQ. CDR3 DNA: TGCGCCAGCCGAGAAGGGGCCTCCTACGAGCAGTACTTC. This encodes CASREGASYEQYF.

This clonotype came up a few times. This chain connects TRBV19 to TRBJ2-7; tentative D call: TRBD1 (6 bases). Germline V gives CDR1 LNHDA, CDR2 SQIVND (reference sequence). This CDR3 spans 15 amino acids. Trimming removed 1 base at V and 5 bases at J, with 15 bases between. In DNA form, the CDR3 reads TGTGCCAGTAGTATAGGCGGCAGGGGTTATGACGAGCAGTACTTC. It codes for CASSIGGRGYDEQYF.

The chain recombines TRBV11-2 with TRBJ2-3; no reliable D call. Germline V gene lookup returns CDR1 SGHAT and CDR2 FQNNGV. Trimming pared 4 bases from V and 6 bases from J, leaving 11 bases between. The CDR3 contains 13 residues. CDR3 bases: TGTGCCAGCAGCTCTCTATCAGACGATACGCAGTATTTT. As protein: CASSSLSDDTQYF.

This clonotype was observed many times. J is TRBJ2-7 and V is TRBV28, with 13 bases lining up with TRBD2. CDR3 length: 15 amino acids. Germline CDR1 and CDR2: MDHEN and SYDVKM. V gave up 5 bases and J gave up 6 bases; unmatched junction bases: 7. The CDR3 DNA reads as TGTGCCAGCAGTACACTAGCGGGAGGGCCGAGCGAGCAGTACTTC. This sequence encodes CASSTLAGGPSEQYF.

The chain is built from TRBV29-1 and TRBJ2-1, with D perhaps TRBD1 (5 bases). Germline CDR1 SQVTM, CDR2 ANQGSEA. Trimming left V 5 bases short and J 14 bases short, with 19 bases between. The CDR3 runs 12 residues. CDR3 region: CSVSQVYNKEFF. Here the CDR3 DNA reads TGCAGCGTTTCACAGGTCTACAATAAGGAGTTCTTC.